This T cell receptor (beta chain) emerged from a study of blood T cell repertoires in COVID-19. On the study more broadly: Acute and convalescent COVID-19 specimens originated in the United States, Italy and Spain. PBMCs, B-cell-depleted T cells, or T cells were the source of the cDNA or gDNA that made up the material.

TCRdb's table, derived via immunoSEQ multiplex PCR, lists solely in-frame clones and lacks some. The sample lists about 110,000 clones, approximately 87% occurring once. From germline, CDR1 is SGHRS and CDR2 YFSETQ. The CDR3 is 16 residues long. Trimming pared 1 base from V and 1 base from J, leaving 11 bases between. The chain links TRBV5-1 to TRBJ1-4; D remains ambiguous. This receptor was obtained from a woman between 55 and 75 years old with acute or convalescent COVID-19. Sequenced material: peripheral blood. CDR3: CASSLWPPGTNEKLFF. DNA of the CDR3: TGCGCCAGCAGCTTGTGGCCTCCGGGAACTAATGAAAAACTGTTTTTT. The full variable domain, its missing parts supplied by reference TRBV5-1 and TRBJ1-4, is KAGVTQTPRYLIKTRGQQVTLSCSPISGHRSVSWYQQTPGQGLQFLFEYFSETQRNKGNFPGRFSGRQFSNSRSEMNVSTLELGDSALYLCASSLWPPGTNEKLFFGSGTQLSVL.